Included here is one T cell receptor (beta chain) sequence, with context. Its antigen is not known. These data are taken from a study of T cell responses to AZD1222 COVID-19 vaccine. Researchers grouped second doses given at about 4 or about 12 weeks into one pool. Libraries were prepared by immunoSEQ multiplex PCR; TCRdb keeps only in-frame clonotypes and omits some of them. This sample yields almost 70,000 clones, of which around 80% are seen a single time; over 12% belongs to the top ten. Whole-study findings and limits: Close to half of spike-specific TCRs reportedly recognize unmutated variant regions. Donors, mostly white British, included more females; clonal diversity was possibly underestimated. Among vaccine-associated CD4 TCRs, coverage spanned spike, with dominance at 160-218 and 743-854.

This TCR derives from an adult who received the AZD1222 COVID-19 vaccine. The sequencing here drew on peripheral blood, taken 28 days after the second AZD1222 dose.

The CDR3 DNA reads TGCAGTGCTAGTCACCCCAACCTTTATGGCTACACCTTC. As protein: CSASHPNLYGYTF. The V call is TRBV20-1, the J call TRBJ1-2; D unresolved. CDR3 length: 13 residues. V was pared by 3 bases and J by 5 bases, with 13 bases between. Germline values: CDR1 DFQATT, CDR2 SNEGSKA (reference sequence).